This T cell receptor beta chain was recovered during a study of CD8 T cells in Susac syndrome. Reverse transcription of roughly 0.45 to 1 ug RNA was carried out with random hexamers. The method of amplification for TCR beta CDR3 was immunoSEQ multiplex PCR, covering 54 Vbeta and 13 Jbeta. MiXCR was run by TCRdb on the immunoSEQ multiplex PCR reads, yielding one entry per CDR3 protein. The sample yields fewer than 200,000 distinct CDR3 sequences, approximately 93% seen once. Sequencing of TCR beta was performed on blood CD8+ T cells and on blood CD4+ T cells. This TCR came from a human donor in good health. Sequenced material: CD4+ T cells from PBMCs.

The chain's CDR3 is CSVPGQGGAEAFF. Here the CDR3 DNA reads TGCAGCGTACCGGGACAGGGAGGGGCTGAAGCTTTCTTT. The gene calls are TRBV29-1 and TRBJ1-1; 9 bases align to TRBD1. Germline CDR1 and CDR2: SQVTM and ANQGSEA. The CDR3 contains 13 residues. The trim removed 6 bases at V and 6 bases at J, leaving 8 bases unmatched.